A selection of T cell receptor beta chains follows, all from one sample in a study of T cell changes during pregnancy in multiple sclerosis. Measured with immunoSEQ multiplex PCR; TCRdb has only the in-frame clones, and not every one. The data contain approximately 20,000 clones, around 90% of them singletons. Sequences were derived from CD4+ T cells from peripheral blood mononuclear cells, sampled in the third trimester of pregnancy. The receptors were gathered from a female donor with multiple sclerosis, enrolled in a pregnancy study. The CDR3 runs from the conserved cysteine through the conserved F or W. D genes are given only for firm matches. Clone size is stated in some rows and not others, as once, few, many or a class when expanded.

length	V	J	D	size	DNA	CDR3
11	TRBV7-8	TRBJ1-5	.	.	TGTGCCAGCAGCCCAGTGCGGGAACGGACTTTT	CASSPVRERTF
14	TRBV7-9	TRBJ2-3	.	.	TGTGCCAGCAGCTCAGCTAGCGTTTCAGATACGCAGTATTTT	CASSSASVSDTQYF
14	TRBV7-2	TRBJ2-7	.	.	TGTGCCAGCAGCTTAGCGGGACTTCCCTACGAGCAGTACTTC	CASSLAGLPYEQYF
17	TRBV9	TRBJ1-1	.	.	TGTGCCAGCAGCGGGGACGGACAGACCTCGTGGAACACTGAAGCTTTCTTT	CASSGDGQTSWNTEAFF
21	TRBV28	TRBJ1-4	TRBD1	once	TGTGCCAGCAGTTTATCCCTCCTGAGTGAGGACAGGGGGCCCCAATCTGAAAAACTGTTTTTT	CASSLSLLSEDRGPQSEKLFF
15	TRBV9	TRBJ2-1	TRBD2	.	TGTGCCAGCAGCGTAGGTAGCGGGGGGTACAATGAGCAGTTCTTC	CASSVGSGGYNEQFF
15	TRBV6-1	TRBJ1-2	.	.	TGTGCCAGCAACCCTGACAGTAGCTACCTCTATGGCTACACCTTC	CASNPDSSYLYGYTF
15	TRBV19	TRBJ2-1	.	once	TGTGCCAGTAGTCCCCTCCCCTTTTCCTACAATGAGCAGTTCTTC	CASSPLPFSYNEQFF
16	TRBV5-1	TRBJ2-2	TRBD2	.	TGCGCCAGCAGCTTTGATCCGGGACTAGGCGGCGGGGAGCTGTTTTTT	CASSFDPGLGGGELFF
17	TRBV5-6	TRBJ1-5	TRBD1	.	TGTGCCAGCAGCTTGAGGGGGCTCAGGGGGGTTAATCAGCCCCAGCATTTT	CASSLRGLRGVNQPQHF
14	TRBV15	TRBJ2-7	.	.	TGTGCCACCAGCAGAGATATCAGGGGCCACGAGCAGTACTTC	CATSRDIRGHEQYF
15	TRBV5-6	TRBJ2-1	.	.	TGTGCCAGCAGCTCCCTAACAGGGCCGGACAATGAGCAGTTCTTC	CASSSLTGPDNEQFF
17	TRBV4-3	TRBJ2-7	.	.	TGCGCCAGCAGCCAAGTTACCGGGATCGGAAGTTTTGACGAGCAGTACTTC	CASSQVTGIGSFDEQYF
15	TRBV5-1	TRBJ2-5	TRBD1	.	TGCGCCAGCAGTACGACAGGGGTAATCGAAGAGACCCAGTACTTC	CASSTTGVIEETQYF
17	TRBV10-3	TRBJ2-2	TRBD1	.	TGTGCCATCAGTGATTCCGGACAGGGGGTTAACACCGGGGAGCTGTTTTTT	CAISDSGQGVNTGELFF
15	TRBV6-1	TRBJ2-3	TRBD1	.	TGTGCCAGCAGTGGCCGGGACAGGGGGTCAGATACGCAGTATTTT	CASSGRDRGSDTQYF
15	TRBV7-2	TRBJ2-5	.	.	TGTGCCAGCAGGGTACGGGGAGCGTACCAAGAGACCCAGTACTTC	CASRVRGAYQETQYF
13	TRBV7-2	TRBJ1-2	.	.	TGTGCCAGCAGCTTAGATCCGGTCTATGGCTACACCTTC	CASSLDPVYGYTF
14	TRBV2	TRBJ2-5	TRBD2	.	TGTGCCAGCGTGGGACTAGCGGGCCAAGAGACCCAGTACTTC	CASVGLAGQETQYF
13	TRBV27	TRBJ2-5	TRBD1	.	TGTGCCAGCAGCCTCAGGGGGCAGGAGACCCAGTACTTC	CASSLRGQETQYF
12	TRBV4-1	TRBJ1-2	TRBD1	.	TGCGCCAGCAGCGGACAGGGTTATGGCTACACCTTC	CASSGQGYGYTF
14	TRBV7-2	TRBJ2-5	.	.	TGTGCCAGCAGCTTAGCCCCTTGGGGAGGGACCCAGTACTTC	CASSLAPWGGTQYF
14	TRBV6-5	TRBJ1-1	.	.	TGTGCCAGCAGTTCCTTCTCCCAGGGGTCTGAAGCTTTCTTT	CASSSFSQGSEAFF
15	TRBV5-1	TRBJ2-7	.	.	TGCGCCAGCAGCTCCACGGACAGAGAGAATAACGAGCAGTACTTC	CASSSTDRENNEQYF
14	TRBV2	TRBJ1-6	TRBD1	few	TGTGCCAGCTTTTGGGACAGAGATAATTCACCCCTCCACTTT	CASFWDRDNSPLHF
15	TRBV2	TRBJ2-1	TRBD1	.	TGTGCCAGCAGTGCGGGACAGGGCTTTGACAATGAGCAGTTCTTC	CASSAGQGFDNEQFF
15	TRBV5-4	TRBJ2-3	.	.	TGTGCCAGCAGATCCGGGGGAGCGAGAACAGATACGCAGTATTTT	CASRSGGARTDTQYF
13	TRBV30	TRBJ1-5	.	.	TGTGCCTGGAGTGTAGGGGTGTGGCAGCCCCAGCATTTT	CAWSVGVWQPQHF
11	TRBV20-1	TRBJ1-2	TRBD1	.	TGCAGTGCCCGGGACAGCTATGGCTACACCTTC	CSARDSYGYTF
14	TRBV7-8	TRBJ1-2	.	.	TGTGCCAGCAGCGACAGGAGTGCCGCGTATGGCTACACCTTC	CASSDRSAAYGYTF
15	TRBV5-6	TRBJ1-4	TRBD1	.	TGTGCCAGCAGCTTCGAGACAGGGAGAAATGAAAAACTGTTTTTT	CASSFETGRNEKLFF
14	TRBV5-1	TRBJ2-5	.	.	TGCGCCAGCAGTGGGGGCCAGTTGTCGGAGACCCAGTACTTC	CASSGGQLSETQYF
14	TRBV29-1	TRBJ1-1	TRBD1	.	TGCAGCGTTGAGGGGGGGACAGGGAGCACTGAAGCTTTCTTT	CSVEGGTGSTEAFF